Listed below are T cell receptor beta chains from one sample, sequenced in a study of OX40 agonist ivuxolimab in advanced cancers. Some clones are missing from TCRdb's copy, which holds only in-frame ones; the method was immunoSEQ multiplex PCR. The sample has 95,000 to 100,000 clones, 84% seen once. Sample: CD4+ or CD8+ T cells sorted from blood, taken in a trial of the OX40 agonist ivuxolimab. These receptors were taken from an adult with an advanced solid tumor such as melanoma, head and neck, liver or kidney cancer. CDR3s include the opening cysteine and the closing phenylalanine or tryptophan. Fields, in order: clone size, D gene, V gene, J gene, CDR3 DNA, CDR3 protein. A D gene is named only where the DNA matches it firmly. A clone size is listed for some rows: how often the clone was seen (once, few, many), or a class if it is expanded.

.	.	TRBV7-9	TRBJ1-3	TGTGCCAGCAGGGGAGGTTGGTACACCATATATTTT	CASRGGWYTIYF
.	.	TRBV19	TRBJ1-5	TGTGCCAGTAACCCGGGGGAGGGAGATCAGCCCCAGCATTTT	CASNPGEGDQPQHF
once	.	TRBV6-6	TRBJ2-6	TGTGCCAGCAGTCTCCGCGCTAGCTCTGGGGCCAACGTCCTGACTTTC	CASSLRASSGANVLTF
few	TRBD2	TRBV5-1	TRBJ2-7	TGCGCCAGCAGCACCGAGACTAGCAGGGAGCAGTACTTC	CASSTETSREQYF
.	.	TRBV2	TRBJ2-1	TGTGCCAGCAGCCTGGTAGGTGGATACAATGAGCAGTTCTTC	CASSLVGGYNEQFF
.	.	TRBV29-1	TRBJ1-1	TGCAGCGTTGAATCGAAGATAGGGGCTACTGAAGCTTTCTTT	CSVESKIGATEAFF
.	.	TRBV5-1	TRBJ2-2	TGCGCCAGCAGCTTCGGCAGGGAAGGAACCGGGGAGCTGTTTTTT	CASSFGREGTGELFF
.	.	TRBV29-1	TRBJ2-7	TGCAGCGTTGAGGGGGACGGATCCTACGAGCAGTACTTC	CSVEGDGSYEQYF
.	.	TRBV29-1	TRBJ2-1	TGCAGCGTTCTCACACGGGACCCGCAGTTCTTC	CSVLTRDPQFF
.	.	TRBV15	TRBJ1-2	TGTGCCACCAGCAGAGATTCGGGGGGGCCCAGTGGCTACACCTTC	CATSRDSGGPSGYTF
.	.	TRBV7-9	TRBJ2-5	TGTGCCAGCAGCCGAGAGAGGGAAGAGACCCAGTACTTC	CASSREREETQYF
.	.	TRBV19	TRBJ1-6	TGTGCCAGTACCGCGTCAAGCTCCTATAATTCACCCCTCCACTTT	CASTASSSYNSPLHF
.	.	TRBV6-1	TRBJ2-1	TGTGCCAGCAGCGAACCGGGCCTTCGGGATGAGCAGTTCTTC	CASSEPGLRDEQFF
.	TRBD2	TRBV5-1	TRBJ2-7	TGCGCCAGCAGCTCCGGGACTAGCGGGAGACCCCACGAGCAGTACTTC	CASSSGTSGRPHEQYF
.	.	TRBV19	TRBJ1-1	TGTGCTAGTAGGTTGACTGGGACGGGGGAAGCTTTCTTT	CASRLTGTGEAFF
.	.	TRBV4-2	TRBJ1-2	TGTGCCAGCAGCCAAGATCTAGGGCGGCTAGCTAACTATGGCTACACCTTC	CASSQDLGRLANYGYTF
.	TRBD1	TRBV2	TRBJ1-5	TGTGCCAGCAGCACGGGACAGGGGATTCAGCCCCAGCATTTT	CASSTGQGIQPQHF
.	.	TRBV14	TRBJ2-1	TGTGCCAGCAGCCAGCTTTCATACAATGAGCAGTTCTTC	CASSQLSYNEQFF
.	TRBD1	TRBV9	TRBJ1-4	TGTGCCAGCAGCGCGGAGGACAGGGAGGCCGAAAAACTGTTTTTT	CASSAEDREAEKLFF
.	.	TRBV27	TRBJ2-3	TGTGCCAGCACCAGGACCCCCAGGGAGACGCAGTATTTT	CASTRTPRETQYF
.	TRBD1	TRBV29-1	TRBJ1-5	TGCAGCGTTGCACAGGGGGGACAGCCCCAGCATTTT	CSVAQGGQPQHF
.	.	TRBV5-5	TRBJ1-1	TGTGCCAGCAGCGTTCCCCTGGGAGTTGAAGCTTTCTTT	CASSVPLGVEAFF
.	TRBD2	TRBV5-8	TRBJ2-3	TGTGCCAGCAGCTTGTTTGTCGCTAGCGGGAGTGCAGATACGCAGTATTTT	CASSLFVASGSADTQYF
.	TRBD2	TRBV5-8	TRBJ2-5	TGTGCCAGCAGCTTTTACGGGGGGAGGCAAGAGACCCAGTACTTC	CASSFYGGRQETQYF
.	TRBD1	TRBV18	TRBJ1-2	TGTGCCAGCCCCTTACAGGGGGCACGTCATGGCTACACCTTC	CASPLQGARHGYTF
.	.	TRBV2	TRBJ2-4	TGTGCCAGCAAGGGGGAGGGGATTAGCAAAAACATTCAGTACTTC	CASKGEGISKNIQYF
.	.	TRBV7-3	TRBJ1-2	TGTGCCAGCAGCCCCCAGGCCGGATCCTATGGCTACACCTTC	CASSPQAGSYGYTF
few	.	TRBV25-1	TRBJ1-1	TGTGCCAGCAGTGAATATGGGGGGGGCAGGACTGAAGCTTTCTTT	CASSEYGGGRTEAFF
few	.	TRBV5-1	TRBJ2-1	TGCGCCAGCAGCCCGGCCCAAAGCGGACTGCGGACCAATGAGCAGTTCTTC	CASSPAQSGLRTNEQFF
.	TRBD1	TRBV6-6	TRBJ1-1	TGTGCCAGCATCACTACAGCAGGGGGGATCACTGAAGCTTTCTTT	CASITTAGGITEAFF
.	TRBD1	TRBV6-1	TRBJ2-2	TGTGCCAGCAGTGAAGGGCCGACAGGGTATACTGGGGAGCTGTTTTTT	CASSEGPTGYTGELFF
.	.	TRBV5-1	TRBJ1-6	TGCGCCAGCAGCTTGGGCAGGGAGTTATCGAACTACTCCTATAATTCACCCCTCCACTTT	CASSLGRELSNYSYNSPLHF
few	.	TRBV6-4	TRBJ1-6	TGTGCCAGCAGCCCGGACGGTGTCGCACCCCTCCACTTT	CASSPDGVAPLHF
.	.	TRBV15	TRBJ1-1	TGTGCCACCAGCAGAGATAATGAAGCTTTCTTT	CATSRDNEAFF
.	TRBD2	TRBV7-9	TRBJ2-3	TGTGCCAGCAGCTTAGCTAGCGGGGGGGATTTTGATACGCAGTATTTT	CASSLASGGDFDTQYF
.	TRBD1	TRBV4-1	TRBJ1-6	TGCGCCAGCAGCCAGGGAACAGGGGGAGGTTCACCCCTCCACTTT	CASSQGTGGGSPLHF
.	.	TRBV11-2	TRBJ2-7	TGTGCCAGCAGCTTAGACGATCTTCGGGGCTACGAGCAGTACTTC	CASSLDDLRGYEQYF
.	TRBD1	TRBV6-5	TRBJ1-1	TGTGCCAGCAGTTCCCCACAGGGGGGCACTGAAGCTTTCTTT	CASSSPQGGTEAFF
few	TRBD2	TRBV9	TRBJ2-7	TGTGCCAGCAGCGTAGGCCCATCGACTAGCGGGAGGACTGGGGAGCAGTACTTC	CASSVGPSTSGRTGEQYF
.	.	TRBV7-3	TRBJ2-5	TGTGCCAGCAGCCCGGACGCCAGGGGAGAGACCCAGTACTTC	CASSPDARGETQYF
.	.	TRBV4-1	TRBJ2-7	TGCGCCAGCAGCCAAGAATGGTACAGCTACGAGCAGTACTTC	CASSQEWYSYEQYF
.	.	TRBV7-9	TRBJ1-2	TGTGCCAGCAGCTTAAAGGGGAGGGACTACTTGGATGGCTACACCTTC	CASSLKGRDYLDGYTF
.	TRBD2	TRBV7-8	TRBJ2-7	TGTGCCAGCAGCCCGTACCGACTAGCGGGGGGCTACGAGCAGTACTTC	CASSPYRLAGGYEQYF
.	TRBD2	TRBV10-3	TRBJ2-7	TGTGCCATCAGCAGGGGCGCGGGAGGGCCGGGGGAGCAGTACTTC	CAISRGAGGPGEQYF
few	TRBD1	TRBV5-1	TRBJ1-1	TGCGCCAGCAGCTTCCGGACAGGGTGGACCGGTGAAGCTTTCTTT	CASSFRTGWTGEAFF
.	.	TRBV28	TRBJ1-6	TGTGCCAGCATATCAACGGCAGATTCACCCCTCCACTTT	CASISTADSPLHF